The source of this TCR beta chain is a study of T-cell reconstitution after alpha-beta-depleted transplantation in children. Preparation of the TCRbeta library was carried out with unique molecular identifiers. TCRdb re-derived calls from the PCR reads in MiXCR, one entry per CDR3 protein. The data contain more than 450,000 distinct CDR3 sequences, about 16% of them singletons. There are many counts of this clonotype. CDR1 and CDR2 from the germline V gene are DFQATT and SNEGSKA (reference sequence). The V gene end was trimmed by 4 bases and the J gene end by 4 bases; junction bases not matched to a gene: 1. The CDR3 has 12 residues.

This specimen was PBMCs from the stem cell graft donor, taken from the stem cell graft. The sequence derives from a human donor who donated a stem cell graft to a child with acute lymphoblastic leukemia. The chain employs TRBV20-1 and TRBJ2-3; TRBD1 matches at 8 bases. The CDR3 spells CSATGGADTQYF. CDR3 nucleotide sequence: TGCAGTGCTACAGGGGGCGCAGATACGCAGTATTTT.